These 6 T cell receptor beta chains were sequenced from one sample in a study of Ad26.COV2.S vaccination and SARS-CoV-2 variants. Clones were read by immunoSEQ multiplex PCR, and TCRdb kept only the in-frame ones, dropping some. In the table there are hundreds of thousands of clones, roughly 81% of which are singletons. Documented treatment: over 15 received Ad26.COV2.S at low or high dose, single or two shots; a few received placebo; per-sample allocation not given. Samples analyzed were those drawn on day 63 after the first vaccine or placebo injection. Sequencing was performed on peripheral blood, taken in a trial of Ad26.COV2.S vaccine versus placebo. These receptors were obtained from a person between 18 and 65 years old who received the Ad26.COV2.S COVID-19 vaccine or a placebo.

The genes are TRBV9 and TRBJ1-2; TRBD1 is a possible D gene (5 bases). This CDR3 spans 17 amino acids. Trimming shortened V by 1 base and J by 8 bases, and 24 bases separated the two germline ends. Germline V gene data show CDR1 as SGDLS and CDR2 as YYNGEE. CDR3 region: CASSVNVLQAHLEGYTF. CDR3 sequence (DNA): TGTGCCAGCAGCGTAAATGTTCTACAGGCTCATCTGGAAGGCTACACCTTC.

The rearrangement uses TRBV5-5 and TRBJ2-1; D unclear. The length of the CDR3 is 16 residues. Deletions cut 0 bases from V and 0 bases from J, with 10 bases between. CDR1 is SGHKS, CDR2 YYEKEE, per germline (reference sequence). CDR3 residues: CASSLEAFGSYNEQFF. The CDR3 DNA reads as TGTGCCAGCAGCTTGGAGGCATTTGGCTCCTACAATGAGCAGTTCTTC.

The rearrangement uses TRBV5-1 and TRBJ2-3; TRBD1 matches 7 bases. V was clipped by 4 bases and J by 7 bases; unmatched bases: 12. Germline V gene sequence: CDR1 SGHRS, CDR2 YFSETQ. The CDR3 is 15 residues long. CDR3 nucleotide sequence: TGCGCCAGCAGCATAGGGGGCCCGGGATTAAATACGCAGTATTTT. Protein sequence: CASSIGGPGLNTQYF.

V is TRBV18 and J is TRBJ2-3, with D uncertain. The germline V gene has CDR1 KGHSH and CDR2 LQKENI. V lost 2 bases to trimming and J lost 0 bases, with 12 bases between them. This CDR3 is built from 16 residues. The CDR3 here is CASSPVGLSSTDTQYF. CDR3 DNA: TGTGCCAGCTCACCAGTGGGGTTATCTAGCACAGATACGCAGTATTTT.

This chain links TRBV25-1 with TRBJ2-2, with D perhaps TRBD2 (6 bases). The ends were cut back, 1 base at V and 0 bases at J, with 9 bases in the middle. Looked up from germline, CDR1 is MGHDK and CDR2 is SYGVNS. The CDR3 spans 16 residues. The CDR3: CASSELSGANTGELFF. As DNA, the CDR3 is TGTGCCAGCAGTGAATTATCGGGGGCGAACACCGGGGAGCTGTTTTTT. The full variable domain, its missing parts supplied by reference TRBV25-1 and TRBJ2-2, is EADIYQTPRYLVIGTGKKITLECSQTMGHDKMYWYQQDPGMELHLIHYSYGVNSTEKGDLSSESTVSRIRTEHFPLTLESARPSHTSQYLCASSELSGANTGELFFGEGSRLTVL.

This clone was observed at least ten times. The chain combines TRBV7-8 with TRBJ1-1; 9 positions match TRBD1. The germline gives CDR1 SGHVS, CDR2 FQNEAQ. CDR3 length: 19 amino acids. Losses at the gene ends were 5 bases for V and 6 bases for J; bases not matched to a gene: 22. The CDR3, as DNA: TGTGCCAGCAGCCTCGTACTGCCGTATACAGGGGGCGCACGGGCTGAAGCTTTCTTT. This translates into CASSLVLPYTGGARAEAFF.